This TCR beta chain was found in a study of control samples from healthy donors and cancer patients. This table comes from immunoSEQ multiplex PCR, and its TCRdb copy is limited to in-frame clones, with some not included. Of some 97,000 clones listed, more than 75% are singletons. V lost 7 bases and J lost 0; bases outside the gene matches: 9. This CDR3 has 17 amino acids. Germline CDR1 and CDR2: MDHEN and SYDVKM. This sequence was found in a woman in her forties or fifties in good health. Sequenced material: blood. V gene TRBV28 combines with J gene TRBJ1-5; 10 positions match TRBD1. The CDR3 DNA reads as TGTGCCAGCATCACGGGACAGGGGAGGTATAGCAATCAGCCCCAGCATTTT. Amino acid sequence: CASITGQGRYSNQPQHF. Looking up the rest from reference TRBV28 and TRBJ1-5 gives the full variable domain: DVKVTQSSRYLVKRTGEKVFLECVQDMDHENMFWYRQDPGLGLRLIYFSYDVKMKEKGDIPEGYSVSREKKERFSLILESASTNQTSMYLCASITGQGRYSNQPQHFGDGTRLSIL.